This TCR beta chain emerged from a study of blood T cells in healthy people across ages. Unmatched junction bases numbered 3, after V lost 4 bases and J lost 7 bases. The CDR3 is made up of 13 amino acids. The germline V gene encodes CDR1 SGHTA and CDR2 FQGNSA. Using a J-beta primer mix together with a sample-barcoded 5' primer, a second PCR was run for about 6 to 11 cycles. One entry per CDR3 protein results from TCRdb running MiXCR on the 5' RACE reads. The table lists hundreds of thousands of distinct CDR3 sequences, 47% of them singletons. Sequenced sample: blood. The source is an elderly man in good health. The V gene is TRBV7-2, the J gene TRBJ1-2; TRBD1 agrees at 10 bases. For the CDR3, the DNA is TGTGCCAGCAGCTATGACAGGGGGCGTGGCTACACCTTC. It translates to CASSYDRGRGYTF.